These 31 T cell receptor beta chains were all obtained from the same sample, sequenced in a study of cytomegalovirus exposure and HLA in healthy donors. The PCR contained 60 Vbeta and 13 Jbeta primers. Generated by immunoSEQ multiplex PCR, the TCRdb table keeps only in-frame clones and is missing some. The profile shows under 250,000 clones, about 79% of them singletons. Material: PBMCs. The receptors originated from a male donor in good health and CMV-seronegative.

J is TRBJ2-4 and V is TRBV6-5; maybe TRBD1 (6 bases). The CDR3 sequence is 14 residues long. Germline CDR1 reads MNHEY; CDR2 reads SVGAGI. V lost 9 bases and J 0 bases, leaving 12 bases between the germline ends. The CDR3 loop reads CASRDTLAKNIQYF. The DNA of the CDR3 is TGTGCCAGTCGGGACACCTTAGCCAAAAACATTCAGTACTTC.

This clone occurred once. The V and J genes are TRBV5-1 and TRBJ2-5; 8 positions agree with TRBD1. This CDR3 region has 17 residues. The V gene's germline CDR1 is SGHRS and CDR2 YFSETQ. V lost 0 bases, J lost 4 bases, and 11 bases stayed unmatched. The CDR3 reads CASSLEVVGTGLETQYF. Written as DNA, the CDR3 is TGCGCCAGCAGCTTGGAAGTTGTGGGGACAGGCTTAGAGACCCAGTACTTC.

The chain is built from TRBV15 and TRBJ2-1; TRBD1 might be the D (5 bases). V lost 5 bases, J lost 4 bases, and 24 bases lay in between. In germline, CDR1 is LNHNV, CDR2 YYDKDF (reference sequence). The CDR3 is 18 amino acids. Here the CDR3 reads CATSPQAGPNPDYNEQFF. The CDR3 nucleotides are TGTGCCACCAGCCCCCAAGCAGGGCCCAATCCCGATTACAATGAGCAGTTCTTC.

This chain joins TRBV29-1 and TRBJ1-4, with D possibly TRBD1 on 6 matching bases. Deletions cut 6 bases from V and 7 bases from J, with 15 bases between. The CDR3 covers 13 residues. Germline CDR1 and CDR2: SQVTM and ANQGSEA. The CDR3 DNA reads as TGCAGCGTCGAGGGGGATGTTGGTGAAAAACTGTTTTTT. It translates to CSVEGDVGEKLFF.

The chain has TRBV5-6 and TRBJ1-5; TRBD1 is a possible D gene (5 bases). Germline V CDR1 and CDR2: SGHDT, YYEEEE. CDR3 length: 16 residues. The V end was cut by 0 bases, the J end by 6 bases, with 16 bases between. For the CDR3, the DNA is TGTGCCAGCAGCTTGGGGGCAGGGTCGTTCAGTCAGCCCCAGCATTTT. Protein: CASSLGAGSFSQPQHF.

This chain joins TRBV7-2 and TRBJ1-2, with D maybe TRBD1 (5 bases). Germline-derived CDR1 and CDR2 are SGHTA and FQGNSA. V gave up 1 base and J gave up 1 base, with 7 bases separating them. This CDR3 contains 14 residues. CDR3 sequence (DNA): TGTGCCAGCAGCTTAGGGACAAATAACTATGGCTACACCTTC. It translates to CASSLGTNNYGYTF. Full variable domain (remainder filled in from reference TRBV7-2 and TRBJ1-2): GAGVSQSPSNKVTEKGKDVELRCDPISGHTALYWYRQSLGQGLEFLIYFQGNSAPDKSGLPSDRFSAERTGGSVSTLTIQRTQQEDSAVYLCASSLGTNNYGYTFGSGTRLTVV.

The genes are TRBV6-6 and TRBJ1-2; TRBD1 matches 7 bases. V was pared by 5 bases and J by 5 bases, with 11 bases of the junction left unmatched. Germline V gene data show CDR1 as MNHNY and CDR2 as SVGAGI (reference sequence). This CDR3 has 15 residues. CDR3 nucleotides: TGTGCCAGCAGTCCCCGACGGGACAGCCATTATGGCTACACCTTC. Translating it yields CASSPRRDSHYGYTF.

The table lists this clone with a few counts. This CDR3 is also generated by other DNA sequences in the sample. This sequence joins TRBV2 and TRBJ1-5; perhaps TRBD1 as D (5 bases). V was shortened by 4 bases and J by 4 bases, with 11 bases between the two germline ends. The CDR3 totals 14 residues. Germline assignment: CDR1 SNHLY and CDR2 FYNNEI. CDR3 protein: CASSVWGSNQPQHF. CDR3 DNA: TGTGCCAGCAGTGTTTGGGGCAGTAATCAGCCCCAGCATTTT.

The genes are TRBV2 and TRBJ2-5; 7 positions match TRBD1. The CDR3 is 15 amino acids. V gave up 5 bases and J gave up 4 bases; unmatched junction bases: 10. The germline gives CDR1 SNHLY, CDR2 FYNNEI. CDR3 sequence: CASSPGTAYVETQYF. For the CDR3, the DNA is TGTGCCAGCAGTCCCGGGACAGCCTACGTAGAGACCCAGTACTTC.

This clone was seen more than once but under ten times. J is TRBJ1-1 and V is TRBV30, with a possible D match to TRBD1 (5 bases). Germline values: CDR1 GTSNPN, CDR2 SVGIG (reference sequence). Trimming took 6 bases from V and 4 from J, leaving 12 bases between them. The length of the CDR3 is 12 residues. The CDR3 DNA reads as TGTGCCTGTTCTATCAGGGTCACTGAAGCTTTCTTT. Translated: CACSIRVTEAFF.

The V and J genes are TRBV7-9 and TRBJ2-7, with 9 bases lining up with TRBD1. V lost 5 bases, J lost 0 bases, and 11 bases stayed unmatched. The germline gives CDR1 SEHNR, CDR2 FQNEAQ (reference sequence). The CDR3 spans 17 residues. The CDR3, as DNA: TGTGCCAGCAGCCCGGAACCGGGACAGGGATCCTCCTACGAGCAGTACTTC. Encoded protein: CASSPEPGQGSSYEQYF.

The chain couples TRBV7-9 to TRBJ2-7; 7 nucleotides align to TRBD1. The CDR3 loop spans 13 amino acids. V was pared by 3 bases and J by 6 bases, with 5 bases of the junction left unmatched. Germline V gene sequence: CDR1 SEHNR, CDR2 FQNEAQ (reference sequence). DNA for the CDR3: TGTGCCAGCAGCTTCCGGGACAGCCTCGAGCAGTACTTC. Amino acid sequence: CASSFRDSLEQYF.

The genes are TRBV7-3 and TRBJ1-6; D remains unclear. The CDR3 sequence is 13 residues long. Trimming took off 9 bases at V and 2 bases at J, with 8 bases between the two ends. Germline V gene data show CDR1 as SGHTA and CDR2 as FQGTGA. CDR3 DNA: TGTGCCAGTGGGCCCGCCTATAATTCACCCCTCCACTTT. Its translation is CASGPAYNSPLHF.

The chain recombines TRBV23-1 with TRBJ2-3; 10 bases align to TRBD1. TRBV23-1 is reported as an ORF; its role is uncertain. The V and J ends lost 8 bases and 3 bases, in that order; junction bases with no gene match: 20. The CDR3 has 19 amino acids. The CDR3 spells CASPPSARGQGLETDTQYF. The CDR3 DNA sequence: TGCGCCAGCCCCCCGTCGGCCCGGGGACAGGGGTTAGAAACAGATACGCAGTATTTT.

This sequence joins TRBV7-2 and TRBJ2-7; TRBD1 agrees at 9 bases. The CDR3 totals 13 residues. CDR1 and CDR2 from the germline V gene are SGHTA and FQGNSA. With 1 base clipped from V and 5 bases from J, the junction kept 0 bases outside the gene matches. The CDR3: CASSLGQGDEQYF. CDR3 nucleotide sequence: TGTGCCAGCAGCTTAGGACAGGGGGACGAGCAGTACTTC.

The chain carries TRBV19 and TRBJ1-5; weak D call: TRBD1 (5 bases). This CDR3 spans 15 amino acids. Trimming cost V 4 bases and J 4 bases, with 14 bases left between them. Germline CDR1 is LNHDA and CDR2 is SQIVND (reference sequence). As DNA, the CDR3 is TGTGCCAGTAGTAGATCGTCAGGGAATAATCAGCCCCAGCATTTT. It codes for CASSRSSGNNQPQHF.

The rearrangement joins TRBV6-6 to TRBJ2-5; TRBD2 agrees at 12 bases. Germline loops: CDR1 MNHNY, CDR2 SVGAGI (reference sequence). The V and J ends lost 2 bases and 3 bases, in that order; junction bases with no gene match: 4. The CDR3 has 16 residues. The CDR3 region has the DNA TGTGCCAGCAGTTACACCCTAGCGGGAGGGGAAGAGACCCAGTACTTC. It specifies CASSYTLAGGEETQYF.

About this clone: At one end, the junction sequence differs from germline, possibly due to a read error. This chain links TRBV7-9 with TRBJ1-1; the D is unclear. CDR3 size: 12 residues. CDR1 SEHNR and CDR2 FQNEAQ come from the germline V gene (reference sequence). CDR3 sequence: CSSSLASAEAFF. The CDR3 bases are TGTTCCAGCAGCTTAGCTTCTGCTGAAGCTTTCTTT.

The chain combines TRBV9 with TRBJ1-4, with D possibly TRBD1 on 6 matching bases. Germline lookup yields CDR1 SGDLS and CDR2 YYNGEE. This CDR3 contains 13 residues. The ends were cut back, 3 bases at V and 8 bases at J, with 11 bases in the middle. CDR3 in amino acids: CASSGEGGEKLFF. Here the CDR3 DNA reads TGTGCCAGCAGCGGGGAGGGGGGCGAAAAACTGTTTTTT.

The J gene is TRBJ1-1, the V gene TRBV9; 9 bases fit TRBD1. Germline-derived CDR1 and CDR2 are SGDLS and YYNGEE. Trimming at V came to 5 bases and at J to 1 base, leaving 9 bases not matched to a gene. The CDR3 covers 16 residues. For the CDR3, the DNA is TGTGCCAGCAGAGGACAGGGGCCCGGTTCGAACACTGAAGCTTTCTTT. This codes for CASRGQGPGSNTEAFF.

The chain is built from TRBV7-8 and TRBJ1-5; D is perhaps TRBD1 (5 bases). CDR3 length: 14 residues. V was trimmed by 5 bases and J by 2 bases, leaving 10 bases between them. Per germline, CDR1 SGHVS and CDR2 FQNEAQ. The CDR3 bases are TGTGCCAGCAGCCAGCGGGACGGCAATCAGCCCCAGCATTTT. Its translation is CASSQRDGNQPQHF.

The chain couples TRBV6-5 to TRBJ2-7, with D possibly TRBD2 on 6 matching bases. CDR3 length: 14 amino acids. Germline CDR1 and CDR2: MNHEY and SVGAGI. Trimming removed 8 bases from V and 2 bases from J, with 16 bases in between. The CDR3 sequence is CASAAAGLPYEQYF. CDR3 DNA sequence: TGTGCCAGCGCCGCTGCGGGGCTCCCCTACGAGCAGTACTTC.

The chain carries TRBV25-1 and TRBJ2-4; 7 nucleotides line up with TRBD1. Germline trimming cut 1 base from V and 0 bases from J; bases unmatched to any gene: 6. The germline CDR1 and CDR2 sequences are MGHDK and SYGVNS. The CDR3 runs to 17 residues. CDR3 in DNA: TGTGCCAGCAGTGAATTCAAGGGGGCAGGAGCCAAAAACATTCAGTACTTC. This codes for CASSEFKGAGAKNIQYF.

Here the CDR3 reads CASSSGLYDQPQHF. CDR3 nucleotide sequence: TGTGCCAGTAGTTCAGGACTATATGATCAGCCCCAGCATTTT. The chain uses TRBV19 and TRBJ1-5; D gene uncertain. This CDR3 spans 14 amino acids. CDR1 is LNHDA and CDR2 is SQIVND in the germline V gene (reference sequence). Between the trimmed V and J ends, which lost 5 bases and 5 bases, there was a span of 13 bases.

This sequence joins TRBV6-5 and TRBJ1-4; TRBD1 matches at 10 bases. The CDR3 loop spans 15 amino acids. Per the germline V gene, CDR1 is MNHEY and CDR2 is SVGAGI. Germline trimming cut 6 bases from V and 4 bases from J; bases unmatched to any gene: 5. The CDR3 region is CASSRGTGDNEKLFF. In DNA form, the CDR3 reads TGTGCCAGCAGCCGGGGGACAGGGGATAATGAAAAACTGTTTTTT.

The CDR3 loop reads CASRSRAPNTEAFF. The CDR3 coding sequence is TGTGCCAGCAGGAGCAGGGCGCCTAACACTGAAGCTTTCTTT. The rearrangement uses TRBV2 and TRBJ1-1; a possible D gene is TRBD1 (5 bases). Trimming took off 6 bases at V and 2 bases at J, with 13 bases between the two ends. The CDR3 loop spans 14 amino acids. Germline CDR1 reads SNHLY; CDR2 reads FYNNEI.

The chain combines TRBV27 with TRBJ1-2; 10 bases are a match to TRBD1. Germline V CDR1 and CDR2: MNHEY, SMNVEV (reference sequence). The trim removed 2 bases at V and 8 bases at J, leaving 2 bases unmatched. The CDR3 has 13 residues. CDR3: CASSLGTGDGYTF. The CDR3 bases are TGTGCCAGCAGTTTAGGGACAGGGGACGGCTACACCTTC.

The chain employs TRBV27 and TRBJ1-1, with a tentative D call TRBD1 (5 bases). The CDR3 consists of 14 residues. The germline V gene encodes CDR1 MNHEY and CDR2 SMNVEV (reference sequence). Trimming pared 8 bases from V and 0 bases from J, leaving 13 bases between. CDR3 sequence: CASAAQGLNTEAFF. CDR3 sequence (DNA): TGTGCCAGCGCCGCCCAGGGATTGAACACTGAAGCTTTCTTT.

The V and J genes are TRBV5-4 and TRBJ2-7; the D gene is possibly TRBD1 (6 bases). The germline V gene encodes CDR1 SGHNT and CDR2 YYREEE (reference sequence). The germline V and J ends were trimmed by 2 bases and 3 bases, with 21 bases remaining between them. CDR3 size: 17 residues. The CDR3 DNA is TGTGCCAGCAGCTTCACAGGGTTAGGTTTTGGAAACTACGAGCAGTACTTC. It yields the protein CASSFTGLGFGNYEQYF.

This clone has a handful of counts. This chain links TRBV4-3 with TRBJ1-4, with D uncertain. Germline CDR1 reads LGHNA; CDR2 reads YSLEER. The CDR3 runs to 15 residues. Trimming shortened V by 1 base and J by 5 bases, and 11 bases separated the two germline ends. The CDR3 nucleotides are TGCGCCAGCAGCCAAGGATGGCGGGAGAATGAAAAACTGTTTTTT. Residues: CASSQGWRENEKLFF.

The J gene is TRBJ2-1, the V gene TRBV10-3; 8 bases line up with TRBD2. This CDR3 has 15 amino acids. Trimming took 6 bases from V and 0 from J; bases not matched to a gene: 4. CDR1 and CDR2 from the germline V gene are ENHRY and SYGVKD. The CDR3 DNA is TGTGCCATCAGAGAAAGCGGGAGCTCCTACAATGAGCAGTTCTTC. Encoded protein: CAIRESGSSYNEQFF.